This T cell receptor (beta chain) was profiled in a study of T-cell reconstitution after alpha-beta-depleted transplantation in children. Construction of the TCRbeta library involved unique molecular identifiers. TCRdb passed the PCR reads through MiXCR, listing each CDR3 protein once. In the table there are 300,000 to 350,000 distinct CDR3 sequences, about a sixth of which are singletons. The V gene's germline CDR1 is MNHEY and CDR2 SMNVEV (reference sequence). Trimming took off 5 bases at V and 0 bases at J, with 17 bases between the two ends. CDR3 length: 16 residues. In regard to this clonotype: Its target is unknown.

Study outcomes and limitations: Recipient T cells and thymic progenitors that survived gave rise to the high TCRbeta diversity observed at day 60 in some patients. Newly produced T cells mostly accounted for T-cell counts and diversity one year post-transplant. In patients about two months after transplant, alpha-beta T cells reportedly arose from several hundred expanded graft clones.

This chain joins TRBV27 and TRBJ2-7; D may correspond to TRBD1 or TRBD2 (5 bases each). The sample consisted of PBMCs, mostly from graft donor cells, taken 360 days after TCRalphabeta/CD19-depleted stem cell transplant. The receptor was derived from a male patient between 2 and 15 years old who had a stem cell transplant for acute lymphoblastic leukemia, so the T cells may come from the graft donor. The CDR3 region is CASSRSSGTVSYEQYF. The CDR3 nucleotides read TGTGCCAGCAGTCGCTCATCCGGGACCGTCTCCTACGAGCAGTACTTC.